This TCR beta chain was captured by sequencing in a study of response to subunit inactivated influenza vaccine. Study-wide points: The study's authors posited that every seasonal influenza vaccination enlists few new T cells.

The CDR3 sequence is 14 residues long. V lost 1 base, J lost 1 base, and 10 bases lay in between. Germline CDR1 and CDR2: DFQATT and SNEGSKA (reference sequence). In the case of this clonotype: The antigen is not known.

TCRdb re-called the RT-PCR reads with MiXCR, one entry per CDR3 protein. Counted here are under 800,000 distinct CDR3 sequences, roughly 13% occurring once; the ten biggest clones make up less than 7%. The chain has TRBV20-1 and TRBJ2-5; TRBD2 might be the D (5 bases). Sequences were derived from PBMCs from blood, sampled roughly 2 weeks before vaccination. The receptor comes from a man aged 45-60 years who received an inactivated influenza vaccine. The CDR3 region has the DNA TGCAGTGCTAGAGCGGGAAGCACCCAAGAGACCCAGTACTTC. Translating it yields CSARAGSTQETQYF.